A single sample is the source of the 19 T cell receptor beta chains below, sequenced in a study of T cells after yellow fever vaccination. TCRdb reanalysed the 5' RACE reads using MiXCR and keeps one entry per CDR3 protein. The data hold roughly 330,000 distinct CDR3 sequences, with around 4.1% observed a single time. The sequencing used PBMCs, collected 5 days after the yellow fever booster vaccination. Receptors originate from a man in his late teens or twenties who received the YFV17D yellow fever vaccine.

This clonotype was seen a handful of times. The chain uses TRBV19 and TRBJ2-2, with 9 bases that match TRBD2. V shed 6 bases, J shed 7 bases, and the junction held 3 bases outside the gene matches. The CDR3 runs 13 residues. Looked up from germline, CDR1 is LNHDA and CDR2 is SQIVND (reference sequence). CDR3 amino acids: CASRRLAVGELFF. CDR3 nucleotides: TGTGCCAGTAGGAGACTAGCGGTCGGGGAGCTGTTTTTT.

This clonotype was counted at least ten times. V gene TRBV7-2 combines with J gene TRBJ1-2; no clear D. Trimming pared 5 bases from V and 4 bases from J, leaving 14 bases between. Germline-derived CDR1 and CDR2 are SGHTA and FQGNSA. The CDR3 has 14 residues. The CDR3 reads CASSHPGVVYGYTF. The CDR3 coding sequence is TGTGCCAGCAGCCACCCGGGTGTTGTCTATGGCTACACCTTC.

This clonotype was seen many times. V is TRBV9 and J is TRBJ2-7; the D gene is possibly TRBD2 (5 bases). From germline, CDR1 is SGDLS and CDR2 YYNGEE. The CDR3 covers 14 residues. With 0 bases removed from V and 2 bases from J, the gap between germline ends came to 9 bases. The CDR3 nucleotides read TGTGCCAGCAGCGTAGGAGACGGGGCCTACGAGCAGTACTTC. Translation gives CASSVGDGAYEQYF. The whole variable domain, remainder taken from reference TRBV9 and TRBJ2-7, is DSGVTQTPKHLITATGQRVTLRCSPRSGDLSVYWYQQSLDQGLQFLIQYYNGEERAKGNILERFSAQQFPDLHSELNLSSLELGDSALYFCASSVGDGAYEQYFGPGTRLTVT.

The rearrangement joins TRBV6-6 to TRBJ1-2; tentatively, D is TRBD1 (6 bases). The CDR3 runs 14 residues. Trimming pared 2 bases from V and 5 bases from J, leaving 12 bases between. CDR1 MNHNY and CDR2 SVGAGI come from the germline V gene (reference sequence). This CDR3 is CASSYNRDEYGYTF. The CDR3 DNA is TGTGCCAGCAGTTACAACAGGGATGAATATGGCTACACCTTC.

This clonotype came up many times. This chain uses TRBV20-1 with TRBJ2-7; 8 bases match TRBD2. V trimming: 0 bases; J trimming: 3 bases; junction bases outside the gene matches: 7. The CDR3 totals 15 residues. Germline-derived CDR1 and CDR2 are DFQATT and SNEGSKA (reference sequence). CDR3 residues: CSAREERGSFYEQYV. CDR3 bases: TGCAGTGCTAGAGAAGAGCGGGGGTCTTTCTACGAGCAGTACGTC.

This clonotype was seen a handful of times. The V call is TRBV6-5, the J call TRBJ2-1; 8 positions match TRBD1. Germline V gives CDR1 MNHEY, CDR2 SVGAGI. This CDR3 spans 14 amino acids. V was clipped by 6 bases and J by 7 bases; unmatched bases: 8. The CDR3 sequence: CASRQRTGRNEQFF. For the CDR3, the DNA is TGTGCCAGCAGACAACGGACAGGGAGGAATGAGCAGTTCTTC.

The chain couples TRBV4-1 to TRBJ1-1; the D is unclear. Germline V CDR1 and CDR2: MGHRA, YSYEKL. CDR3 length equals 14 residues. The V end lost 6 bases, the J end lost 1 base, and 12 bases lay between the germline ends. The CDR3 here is CASRDRAANTEAFF. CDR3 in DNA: TGCGCCAGCAGGGATCGGGCCGCGAACACTGAAGCTTTCTTT.

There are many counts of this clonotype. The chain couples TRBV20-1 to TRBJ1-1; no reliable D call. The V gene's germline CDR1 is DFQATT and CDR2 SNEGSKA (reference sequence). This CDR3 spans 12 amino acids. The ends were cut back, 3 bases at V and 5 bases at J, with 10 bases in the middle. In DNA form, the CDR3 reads TGCAGTGCTAGTGGGGTGGGGACTGAAGCTTTCTTT. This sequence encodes CSASGVGTEAFF.

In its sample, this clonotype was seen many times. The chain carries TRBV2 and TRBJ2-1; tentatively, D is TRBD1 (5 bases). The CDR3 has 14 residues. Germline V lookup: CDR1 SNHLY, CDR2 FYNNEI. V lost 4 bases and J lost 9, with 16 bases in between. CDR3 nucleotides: TGTGCCAGCAGTGTTCAGCAGGGAAGTAGTGAGCAGTTCTTC. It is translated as CASSVQQGSSEQFF.

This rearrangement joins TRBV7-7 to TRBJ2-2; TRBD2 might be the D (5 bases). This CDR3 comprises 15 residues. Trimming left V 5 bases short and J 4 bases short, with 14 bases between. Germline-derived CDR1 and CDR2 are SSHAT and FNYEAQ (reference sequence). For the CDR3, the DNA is TGTGCCAGCAGCGGAGAGGGCCGAGGCACCGGGGAGCTGTTTTTT. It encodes CASSGEGRGTGELFF.

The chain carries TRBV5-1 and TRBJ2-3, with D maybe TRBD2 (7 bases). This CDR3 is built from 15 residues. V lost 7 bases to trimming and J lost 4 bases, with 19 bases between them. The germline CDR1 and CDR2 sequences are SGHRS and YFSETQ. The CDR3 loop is CASSRGAGLADTQYF. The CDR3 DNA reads TGCGCCAGCTCCCGGGGGGCCGGACTTGCAGATACGCAGTATTTT.

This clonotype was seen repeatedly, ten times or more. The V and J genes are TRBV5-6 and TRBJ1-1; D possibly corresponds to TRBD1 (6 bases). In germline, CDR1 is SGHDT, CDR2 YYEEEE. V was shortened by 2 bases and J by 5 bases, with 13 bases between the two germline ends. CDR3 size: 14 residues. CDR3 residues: CASSLRARGTEAFF. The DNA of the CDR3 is TGTGCCAGCAGCTTAAGGGCCAGGGGAACTGAAGCTTTCTTT. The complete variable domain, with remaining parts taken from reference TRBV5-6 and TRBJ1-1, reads DAGVTQSPTHLIKTRGQQVTLRCSPKSGHDTVSWYQQALGQGPQFIFQYYEEEERQRGNFPDRFSGHQFPNYSSELNVNALLLGDSALYLCASSLRARGTEAFFGQGTRLTVV.

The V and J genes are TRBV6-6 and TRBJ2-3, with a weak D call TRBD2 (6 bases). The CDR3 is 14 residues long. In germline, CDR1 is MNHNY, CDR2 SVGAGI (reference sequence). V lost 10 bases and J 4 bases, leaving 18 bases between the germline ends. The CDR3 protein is CATTGDDVSDTQYF. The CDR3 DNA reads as TGTGCCACCACGGGGGACGATGTGTCAGATACGCAGTATTTT.

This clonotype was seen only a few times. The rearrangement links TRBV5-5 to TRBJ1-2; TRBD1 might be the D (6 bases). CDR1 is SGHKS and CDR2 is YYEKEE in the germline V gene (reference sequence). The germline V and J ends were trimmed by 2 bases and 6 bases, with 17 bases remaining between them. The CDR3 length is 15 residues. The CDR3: CASSFGGAGMDGYTF. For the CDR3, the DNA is TGTGCCAGCAGCTTTGGGGGGGCTGGGATGGATGGCTACACCTTC.

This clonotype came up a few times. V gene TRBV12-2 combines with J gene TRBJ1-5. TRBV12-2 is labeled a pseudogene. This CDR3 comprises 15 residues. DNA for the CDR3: TGTGCAAGTCGCTTAGCGGGTGGGGGCAATCAGCCCCAGCATTTT. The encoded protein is CASRLAGGGNQPQHF.

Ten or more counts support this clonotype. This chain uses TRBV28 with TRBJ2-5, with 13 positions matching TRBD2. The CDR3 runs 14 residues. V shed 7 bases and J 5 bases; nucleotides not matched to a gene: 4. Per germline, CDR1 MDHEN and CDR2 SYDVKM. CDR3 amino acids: CASTLTSGGETQYF. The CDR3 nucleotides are TGTGCCAGCACCTTGACTAGCGGGGGGGAGACCCAGTACTTC.

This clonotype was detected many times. CDR3 region: CASSPRGRGYTF. The CDR3 DNA reads as TGTGCCAGCAGCCCCCGCGGACGCGGCTACACCTTC. V and J are TRBV7-9 and TRBJ1-2; D remains unclear. Between the trimmed V and J ends, which lost 5 bases and 8 bases, there was a span of 12 bases. This CDR3 contains 12 residues. Germline lookup yields CDR1 SEHNR and CDR2 FQNEAQ (reference sequence).

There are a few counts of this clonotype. The DNA for the CDR3 is TGTGCCAGCAGTTTAAGTCAGCTTAGCAATCAGCCCCAGCATTTT. Amino acid sequence: CASSLSQLSNQPQHF. The chain recombines TRBV12-3 or TRBV12-4 with TRBJ1-5, with D uncertain. This CDR3 has 15 amino acids. V shed 2 bases and J shed 0 bases, with 8 bases lying between them.

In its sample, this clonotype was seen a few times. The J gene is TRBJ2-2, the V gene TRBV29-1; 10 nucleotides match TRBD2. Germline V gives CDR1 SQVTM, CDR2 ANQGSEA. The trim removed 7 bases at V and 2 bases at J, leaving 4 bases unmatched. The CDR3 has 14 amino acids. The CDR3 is CSDPSGGNTGELFF. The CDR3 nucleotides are TGCAGCGATCCTAGCGGGGGAAACACCGGGGAGCTGTTTTTT.